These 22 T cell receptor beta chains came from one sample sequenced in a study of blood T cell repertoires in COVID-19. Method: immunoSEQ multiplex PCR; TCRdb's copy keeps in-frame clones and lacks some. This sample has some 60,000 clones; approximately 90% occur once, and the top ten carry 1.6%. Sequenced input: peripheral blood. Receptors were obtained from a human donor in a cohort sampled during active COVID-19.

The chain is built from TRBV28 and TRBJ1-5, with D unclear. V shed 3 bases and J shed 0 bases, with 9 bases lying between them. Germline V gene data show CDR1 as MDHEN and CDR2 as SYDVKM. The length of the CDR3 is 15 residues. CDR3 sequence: CASSLVRNSNQPQHF. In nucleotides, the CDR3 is TGTGCCAGCAGTTTGGTGAGGAATAGCAATCAGCCCCAGCATTTT.

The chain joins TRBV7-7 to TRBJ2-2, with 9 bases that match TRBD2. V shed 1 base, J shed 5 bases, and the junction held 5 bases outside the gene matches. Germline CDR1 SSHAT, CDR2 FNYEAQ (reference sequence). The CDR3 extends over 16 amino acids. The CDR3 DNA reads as TGTGCCAGCAGCTTAGAAGCGGGGGGCGGGACCGGGGAGCTGTTTTTT. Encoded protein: CASSLEAGGGTGELFF.

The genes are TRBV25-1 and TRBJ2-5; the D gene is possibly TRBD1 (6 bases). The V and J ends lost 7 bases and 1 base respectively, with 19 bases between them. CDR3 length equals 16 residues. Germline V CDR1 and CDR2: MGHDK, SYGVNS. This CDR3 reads CASNAPHGQFQETQYF. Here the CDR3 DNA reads TGTGCCAGCAATGCACCCCACGGACAGTTCCAAGAGACCCAGTACTTC. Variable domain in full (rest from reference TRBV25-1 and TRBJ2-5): EADIYQTPRYLVIGTGKKITLECSQTMGHDKMYWYQQDPGMELHLIHYSYGVNSTEKGDLSSESTVSRIRTEHFPLTLESARPSHTSQYLCASNAPHGQFQETQYFGPGTRLLVL.

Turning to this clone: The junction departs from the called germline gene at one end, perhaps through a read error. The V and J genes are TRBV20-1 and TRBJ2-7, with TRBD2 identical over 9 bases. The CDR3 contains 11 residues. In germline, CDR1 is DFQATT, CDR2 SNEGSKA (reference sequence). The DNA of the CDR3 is TGCAGGGCTAGCGGGAACTACGAGCAGTACTTC. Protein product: CRASGNYEQYF.

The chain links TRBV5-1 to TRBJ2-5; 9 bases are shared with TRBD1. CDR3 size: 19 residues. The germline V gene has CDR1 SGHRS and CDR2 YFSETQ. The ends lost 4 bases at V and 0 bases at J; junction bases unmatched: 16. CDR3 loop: CASSIPSGTGKGDQETQYF. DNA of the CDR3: TGCGCCAGCAGCATCCCTTCCGGGACAGGGAAAGGAGACCAAGAGACCCAGTACTTC.

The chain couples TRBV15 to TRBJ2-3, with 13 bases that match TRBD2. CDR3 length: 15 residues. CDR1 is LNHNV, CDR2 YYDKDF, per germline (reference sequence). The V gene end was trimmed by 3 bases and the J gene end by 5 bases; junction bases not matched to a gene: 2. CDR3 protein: CATSSRLAGGDTQYF. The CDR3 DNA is TGTGCCACCAGCAGCAGACTAGCGGGAGGAGATACGCAGTATTTT.

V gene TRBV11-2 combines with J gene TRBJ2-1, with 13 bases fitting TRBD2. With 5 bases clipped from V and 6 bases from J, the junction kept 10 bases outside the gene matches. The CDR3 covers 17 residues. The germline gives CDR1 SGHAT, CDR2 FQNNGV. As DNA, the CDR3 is TGTGCCAGCAGCCCACCGACTAGCGGGAGGATGTCCAATGAGCAGTTCTTC. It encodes CASSPPTSGRMSNEQFF.

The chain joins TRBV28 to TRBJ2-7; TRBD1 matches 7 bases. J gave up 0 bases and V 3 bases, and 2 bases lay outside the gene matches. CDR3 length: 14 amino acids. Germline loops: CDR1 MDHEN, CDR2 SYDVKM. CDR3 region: CASSLGDSSYEQYF. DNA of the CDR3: TGTGCCAGCAGTTTGGGGGACAGCTCCTACGAGCAGTACTTC.

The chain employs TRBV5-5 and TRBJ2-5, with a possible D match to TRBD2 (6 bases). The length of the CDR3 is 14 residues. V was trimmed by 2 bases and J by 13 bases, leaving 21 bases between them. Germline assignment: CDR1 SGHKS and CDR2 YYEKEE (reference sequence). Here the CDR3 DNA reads TGTGCCAGCAGCTTAGGGAGTGGAGGGTCCGCGGGGTACTTC. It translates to CASSLGSGGSAGYF. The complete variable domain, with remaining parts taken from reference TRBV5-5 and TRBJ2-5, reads DAGVTQSPTHLIKTRGQQVTLRCSPISGHKSVSWYQQVLGQGPQFIFQYYEKEERGRGNFPDRFSARQFPNYSSELNVNALLLGDSALYLCASSLGSGGSAGYFGPGTRLLVL.

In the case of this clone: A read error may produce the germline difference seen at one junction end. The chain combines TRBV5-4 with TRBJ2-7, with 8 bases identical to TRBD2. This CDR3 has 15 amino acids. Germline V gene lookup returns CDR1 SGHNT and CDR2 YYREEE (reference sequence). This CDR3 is CASSLIAGSSHEQYF. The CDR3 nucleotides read TGTGCCAGCAGCTTGATAGCGGGATCCTCCCACGAGCAGTACTTC.

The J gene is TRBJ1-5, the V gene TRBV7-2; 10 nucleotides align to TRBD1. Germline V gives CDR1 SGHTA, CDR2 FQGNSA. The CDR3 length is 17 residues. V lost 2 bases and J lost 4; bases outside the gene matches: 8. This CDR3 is CASSLPGQGDLNQPQHF. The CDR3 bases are TGTGCCAGCAGCTTACCCGGACAGGGGGATCTTAATCAGCCCCAGCATTTT. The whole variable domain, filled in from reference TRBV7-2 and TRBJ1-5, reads GAGVSQSPSNKVTEKGKDVELRCDPISGHTALYWYRQSLGQGLEFLIYFQGNSAPDKSGLPSDRFSAERTGGSVSTLTIQRTQQEDSAVYLCASSLPGQGDLNQPQHFGDGTRLSIL.

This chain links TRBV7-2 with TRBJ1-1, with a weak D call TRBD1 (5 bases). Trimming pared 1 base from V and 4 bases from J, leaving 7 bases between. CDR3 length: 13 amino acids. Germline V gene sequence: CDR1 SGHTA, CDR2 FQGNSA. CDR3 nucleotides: TGTGCCAGCAGCTTAGGGACAACCACTGAAGCTTTCTTT. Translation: CASSLGTTTEAFF. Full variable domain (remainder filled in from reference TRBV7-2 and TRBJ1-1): GAGVSQSPSNKVTEKGKDVELRCDPISGHTALYWYRQSLGQGLEFLIYFQGNSAPDKSGLPSDRFSAERTGGSVSTLTIQRTQQEDSAVYLCASSLGTTTEAFFGQGTRLTVV.

CDR3 DNA: TGTGCCAGCAGCCGCAGTAATTCACCCCTCCACTTT. Protein product: CASSRSNSPLHF. The chain links TRBV7-2 to TRBJ1-6, with unresolved D. The CDR3 has 12 residues. The germline CDR1 and CDR2 sequences are SGHTA and FQGNSA. Trimming took 5 bases from V and 6 from J, leaving 5 bases between them.

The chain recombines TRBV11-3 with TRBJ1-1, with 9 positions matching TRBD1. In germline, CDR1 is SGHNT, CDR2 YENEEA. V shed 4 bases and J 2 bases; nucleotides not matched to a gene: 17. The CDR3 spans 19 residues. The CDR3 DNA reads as TGTGCCAGCAGCTCTCGAGGGTACAGGGGGCGTATGCGTAACACTGAAGCTTTCTTT. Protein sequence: CASSSRGYRGRMRNTEAFF.

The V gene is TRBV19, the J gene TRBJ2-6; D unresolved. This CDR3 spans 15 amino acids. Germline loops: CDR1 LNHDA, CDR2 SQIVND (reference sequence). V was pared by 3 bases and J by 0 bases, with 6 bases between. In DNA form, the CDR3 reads TGTGCCAGTAGTATTTGGAGCTCTGGGGCCAACGTCCTGACTTTC. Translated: CASSIWSSGANVLTF. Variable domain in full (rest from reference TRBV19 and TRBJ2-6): DGGITQSPKYLFRKEGQNVTLSCEQNLNHDAMYWYRQDPGQGLRLIYYSQIVNDFQKGDIAEGYSVSREKKESFPLTVTSAQKNPTAFYLCASSIWSSGANVLTFGAGSRLTVL.

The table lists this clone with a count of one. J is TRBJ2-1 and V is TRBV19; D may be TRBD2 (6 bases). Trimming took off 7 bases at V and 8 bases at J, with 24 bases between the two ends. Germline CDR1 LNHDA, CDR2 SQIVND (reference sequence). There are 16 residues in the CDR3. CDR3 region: CASTQGRGLIWDEQFF. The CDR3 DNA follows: TGTGCCAGTACCCAGGGAAGGGGACTCATTTGGGATGAGCAGTTCTTC.

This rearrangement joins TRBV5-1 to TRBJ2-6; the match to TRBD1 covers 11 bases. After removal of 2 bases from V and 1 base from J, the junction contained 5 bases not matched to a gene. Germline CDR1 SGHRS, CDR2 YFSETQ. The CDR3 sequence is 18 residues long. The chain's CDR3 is CASSLPGQGVSGANVLTF. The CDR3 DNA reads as TGCGCCAGCAGCTTACCGGGACAGGGGGTTTCTGGGGCCAACGTCCTGACTTTC. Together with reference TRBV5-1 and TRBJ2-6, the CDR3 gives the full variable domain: KAGVTQTPRYLIKTRGQQVTLSCSPISGHRSVSWYQQTPGQGLQFLFEYFSETQRNKGNFPGRFSGRQFSNSRSEMNVSTLELGDSALYLCASSLPGQGVSGANVLTFGAGSRLTVL.

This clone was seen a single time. CDR3 protein: CSAGRGLGAMEETQYF. The CDR3 DNA reads as TGCAGCGCTGGAAGGGGACTAGGTGCGATGGAAGAGACCCAGTACTTC. The genes are TRBV29-1 and TRBJ2-5; TRBD2 matches at 8 bases. CDR1 is SQVTM and CDR2 is ANQGSEA in the germline V gene. The CDR3 length is 16 residues. V lost 7 bases to trimming and J lost 3 bases; unmatched junction nucleotides: 16.

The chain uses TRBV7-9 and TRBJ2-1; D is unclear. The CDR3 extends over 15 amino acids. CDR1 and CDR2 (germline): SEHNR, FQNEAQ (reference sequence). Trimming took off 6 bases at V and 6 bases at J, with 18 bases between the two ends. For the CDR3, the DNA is TGTGCCAGCAGACTACTATCGGCCGGTAGCAATGAGCAGTTCTTC. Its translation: CASRLLSAGSNEQFF.

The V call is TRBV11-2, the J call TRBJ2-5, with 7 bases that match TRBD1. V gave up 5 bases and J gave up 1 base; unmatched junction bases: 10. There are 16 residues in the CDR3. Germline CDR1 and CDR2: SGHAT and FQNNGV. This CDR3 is CASSPTGQSSQETQYF. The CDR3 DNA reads TGTGCCAGCAGCCCCACGGGACAGAGTTCCCAAGAGACCCAGTACTTC.

DNA for the CDR3: TGTGCCAGCACTTCCATACAGGGGCTCGAAAAACTGTTTTTT. Translating gives CASTSIQGLEKLFF. This chain links TRBV28 with TRBJ1-4; 7 bases are shared with TRBD1. From germline, CDR1 is MDHEN and CDR2 SYDVKM. V lost 7 bases to trimming and J lost 8 bases; unmatched junction nucleotides: 10. The CDR3 covers 14 residues.

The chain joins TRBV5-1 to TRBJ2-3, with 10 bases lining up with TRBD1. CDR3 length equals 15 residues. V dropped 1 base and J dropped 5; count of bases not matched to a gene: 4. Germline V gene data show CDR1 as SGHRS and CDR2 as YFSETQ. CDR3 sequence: CASSLMDRGRDTQYF. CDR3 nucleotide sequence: TGCGCCAGCAGCTTGATGGACAGGGGGAGAGATACGCAGTATTTT.